Listed below are T cell receptor beta chains from one sample, sequenced in a study of patients and donors after allogeneic stem cell transplantation. MiXCR, run by TCRdb on the RT-PCR reads, gives a single entry per CDR3 protein. This repertoire shows approximately 170,000 distinct CDR3 sequences, 24% found once; its top ten account for roughly a quarter. What was sequenced was blood, either unsorted or a sorted T cell fraction (not recorded which). The receptors come from a human donor who was either an allogeneic HSCT recipient or a stem cell or donor lymphocyte infusion donor (not recorded which). It is not recorded whose cells these are; they may come from a transplant donor. The CDR3 runs from the conserved cysteine through the conserved F or W. D genes are given only for firm matches. Rows give clone size only sometimes, using once, few, many, or a class for an expanded clone.

J: TRBJ2-7; D: TRBD1; V: TRBV12-3/TRBV12-4; size: .; DNA: TGTGCCAGCAGCGGGACAGTATACTACGAGCAGTACTTC; CDR3: CASSGTVYYEQYF
J: TRBJ1-1; D: .; V: TRBV7-2; size: many; DNA: TGTGCCAGCAGCTTAGTTACAGGGAACACTGAAGCTTTCTTT; CDR3: CASSLVTGNTEAFF
J: TRBJ2-1; D: TRBD1; V: TRBV7-3; size: many; DNA: TGTGCCAGCAGCTTCGACAGGGCAAATGAGCAGTTCTTC; CDR3: CASSFDRANEQFF
J: TRBJ1-6; D: .; V: TRBV6-2/TRBV6-3; size: .; DNA: TGTGCCAGCACCCCCCTCCGAACAGAAAAGAATTCACCCCTCCACTTT; CDR3: CASTPLRTEKNSPLHF
J: TRBJ1-1; D: .; V: TRBV29-1; size: .; DNA: TGCAGCGTTGAACGGGTCTCCACGAACACTGAAGCTTTCTTT; CDR3: CSVERVSTNTEAFF
J: TRBJ2-1; D: .; V: TRBV20-1; size: .; DNA: TGCAGTGCTAGTTACGAAACAGGGGGGGACTACAATGAGCAGTTCTTC; CDR3: CSASYETGGDYNEQFF
J: TRBJ1-1; D: .; V: TRBV12-3/TRBV12-4; size: few; DNA: TGTGCCAGCAGTTCACAGGGACTACACACTGAAGCTTTCTTT; CDR3: CASSSQGLHTEAFF
J: TRBJ1-1; D: .; V: TRBV9; size: .; DNA: TGTGCCAGCAGCGTAGCTGATCAATGGGGGCCGATATCTGAAGCTTTCTTT; CDR3: CASSVADQWGPISEAFF
J: TRBJ2-7; D: TRBD2; V: TRBV3-1; size: .; DNA: TGTGCCAGCAGCCATACTAGCGGGGCTCCCTACGAGCAGTACTTC; CDR3: CASSHTSGAPYEQYF
J: TRBJ1-1; D: .; V: TRBV5-8; size: few; DNA: TGTGCCAGCGGCAAGGACCCCTGGAACACTGAAGCTTTCTTT; CDR3: CASGKDPWNTEAFF
J: TRBJ2-2; D: .; V: TRBV20-1; size: .; DNA: TGCAGTGCTAGAGCCGGGACGGCGAACACCGGGGAGCTGTTTTTT; CDR3: CSARAGTANTGELFF
J: TRBJ1-1; D: .; V: TRBV5-1; size: many; DNA: TGCGCCAGCAGCTTGGACCGCATGAACACTGAAGCTTTCTTT; CDR3: CASSLDRMNTEAFF
J: TRBJ1-1; D: TRBD1; V: TRBV12-3/TRBV12-4; size: few; DNA: TGTGCCAGCAGCCAGGCAGGGGGGGGCACTGAAGCTTTCTTT; CDR3: CASSQAGGGTEAFF
J: TRBJ2-1; D: TRBD1; V: TRBV12-3/TRBV12-4; size: .; DNA: TGTGCCAGCCGCTCGGGACAGGGGATTTCCTCCTACAATGAGCAGTTCTTC; CDR3: CASRSGQGISSYNEQFF
J: TRBJ1-4; D: .; V: TRBV6-5; size: few; DNA: TGTGCCAGCAGTGAGAGGGCGGCTAATGAAAAACTGTTTTTT; CDR3: CASSERAANEKLFF
J: TRBJ2-1; D: TRBD2; V: TRBV3-1; size: once; DNA: TGTGCCAGCAGCCCCCGGACTAGCGGGGAGTACAATGAGCAGTTCTTC; CDR3: CASSPRTSGEYNEQFF
J: TRBJ1-2; D: TRBD1; V: TRBV5-6; size: many; DNA: TGTGCCAGCAGCTTGGAGGGACAGAACTATGGCTACACCTTC; CDR3: CASSLEGQNYGYTF
J: TRBJ2-2; D: TRBD2; V: TRBV20-1; size: few; DNA: TGCAGTGCTAGAAGGGGAGAGCGGGGGAAGGCCGGGGAGCTGTTTTTT; CDR3: CSARRGERGKAGELFF
J: TRBJ1-1; D: TRBD1; V: TRBV5-1; size: .; DNA: TGCGCCAGCAGCTTGGGGACAGGGGAACTAAACACTGAAGCTTTCTTT; CDR3: CASSLGTGELNTEAFF
J: TRBJ1-1; D: .; V: TRBV12-3/TRBV12-4; size: many; DNA: TGTGCCAGCAGTTTTTGGGGGAGGACTGAAGCTTTCTTT; CDR3: CASSFWGRTEAFF
J: TRBJ1-1; D: .; V: TRBV9; size: .; DNA: TGTGCCAGCAGCGCGGCACGGGGAATGAACACTGAAGCTTTCTTT; CDR3: CASSAARGMNTEAFF
J: TRBJ1-3; D: .; V: TRBV7-2; size: .; DNA: TGTGCCAGCAAGGGGTTGAGAACTGGAAACACCATATATTTT; CDR3: CASKGLRTGNTIYF
J: TRBJ2-1; D: TRBD2; V: TRBV6-5; size: .; DNA: TGTGCCAGCAGACTTCTAGCGGGAGTAGGGTATGGAATCGATGAGCAGTTCTTC; CDR3: CASRLLAGVGYGIDEQFF
J: TRBJ2-1; D: .; V: TRBV29-1; size: .; DNA: TGCAGCGTTGAGGGACTGTCCGTGGGAGTCCACAATGAGCAGTTCTTC; CDR3: CSVEGLSVGVHNEQFF
J: TRBJ1-2; D: .; V: TRBV20-1; size: .; DNA: TGCAGTGCTAGAGAAGGGGCAGGGTCATATGGCTACACCTTC; CDR3: CSAREGAGSYGYTF
J: TRBJ2-7; D: TRBD2; V: TRBV4-1; size: once; DNA: TGCGCCAGCAGCACTAGCGGAAACTCCTACGAGCAGTACTTC; CDR3: CASSTSGNSYEQYF
J: TRBJ1-1; D: TRBD1; V: TRBV30; size: .; DNA: TGTGCCTGGACGGGACAGGGGGCTTCTGAAGCTTTCTTT; CDR3: CAWTGQGASEAFF
J: TRBJ1-5; D: .; V: TRBV5-1; size: .; DNA: TGCGCCAGCAGCTCTACAGGGATCGGTCAGCCCCAGCATTTT; CDR3: CASSSTGIGQPQHF
J: TRBJ1-1; D: .; V: TRBV20-1; size: few; DNA: TGCAGTGCTAGTCCTGGCCGATTGAACACTGAAGCTTTCTTT; CDR3: CSASPGRLNTEAFF
J: TRBJ1-5; D: .; V: TRBV29-1; size: few; DNA: TGCAGCGTTACTGACCCAGATCAGCCCCAGCATTTT; CDR3: CSVTDPDQPQHF
J: TRBJ1-1; D: .; V: TRBV11-2; size: few; DNA: TGTGCCAGCAGCTTAGGGACTGGCACTGAAGCTTTCTTT; CDR3: CASSLGTGTEAFF
J: TRBJ2-1; D: .; V: TRBV15; size: few; DNA: TGTGCCACCAGCAGAGATTTGCAGGGGACTAACAATGAGCAGTTCTTC; CDR3: CATSRDLQGTNNEQFF
J: TRBJ2-5; D: .; V: TRBV18; size: .; DNA: TGTGCCAGCTCACCACCGATCAGGGGTCAAGAGACCCAGTACTTC; CDR3: CASSPPIRGQETQYF
J: TRBJ2-2; D: .; V: TRBV4-1; size: .; DNA: TGCGCCAGCAGCCAAGAGTCGGAGACCCGGGAGCTGTTTTTT; CDR3: CASSQESETRELFF
J: TRBJ1-1; D: TRBD1; V: TRBV6-2/TRBV6-3; size: .; DNA: TGTGCCAGCACCGTGTTCGGACAGGGGCATCCCATAAAAAACTTGAACACTGAAGCTTTCTTT; CDR3: CASTVFGQGHPIKNLNTEAFF
J: TRBJ2-3; D: .; V: TRBV5-1; size: few; DNA: TGCGCCAGCAGCTTAAGTCCACAGCCAGATACGCAGTATTTT; CDR3: CASSLSPQPDTQYF
J: TRBJ2-1; D: TRBD2; V: TRBV12-3/TRBV12-4; size: few; DNA: TGTGCCAGCAGAGAAGGCCCAGGACTAGGTCATGAGCAGTTCTTC; CDR3: CASREGPGLGHEQFF
J: TRBJ2-5; D: TRBD2; V: TRBV10-3; size: once; DNA: TGTGCCATAAATAGCGGGGAGGGGCAAGAGACCCAGTACTTC; CDR3: CAINSGEGQETQYF
J: TRBJ2-2; D: .; V: TRBV4-2; size: few; DNA: TGTGCCAGCAGCCAAGGTGGGCTCATGAACACCGGGGAGCCGTTTTTT; CDR3: CASSQGGLMNTGEPFF
J: TRBJ1-4; D: .; V: TRBV20-1; size: .; DNA: TGCAGTGCTATGCGGAGCTTGAATGAAAAACTGTTTTTT; CDR3: CSAMRSLNEKLFF
J: TRBJ2-7; D: .; V: TRBV18; size: .; DNA: TGTGCCAGCTCACCACAGGCAGGGGGGACCTACGAGCAGTACTTC; CDR3: CASSPQAGGTYEQYF
J: TRBJ2-7; D: .; V: TRBV5-1; size: .; DNA: TGCGCCAGCAGCATGGGACTCAACTCCTACGAGCAGTACTTC; CDR3: CASSMGLNSYEQYF
J: TRBJ2-5; D: .; V: TRBV5-1; size: few; DNA: TGCGCCAGCAGCTTGGGGCCGGGACGGCAAGAGACCCAGTACTTC; CDR3: CASSLGPGRQETQYF
J: TRBJ1-1; D: .; V: TRBV10-3; size: many; DNA: TGTGCCATCAGTGGAACAGGGCGGGATGGTGAAGCTTTCTTT; CDR3: CAISGTGRDGEAFF
J: TRBJ2-7; D: .; V: TRBV18; size: .; DNA: TGTGCCAGCTCACCACCGTCACCTGCCTACGAGCAGTACTTC; CDR3: CASSPPSPAYEQYF
J: TRBJ2-7; D: .; V: TRBV27; size: few; DNA: TGTGCCAGCAGTTTAGTGCAGTCCTCCTACGAGCAGTACTTC; CDR3: CASSLVQSSYEQYF
J: TRBJ1-4; D: .; V: TRBV2; size: .; DNA: TGTGCCAGCAGTGAAGCGGGTGAAAAACTGTTTTTT; CDR3: CASSEAGEKLFF